This T cell receptor beta chain is drawn from a study of blood T cell repertoires in COVID-19. Looked up from germline, CDR1 is SGHTS and CDR2 is YDEGEE. After removal of 4 bases from V and 4 bases from J, the junction contained 8 bases not matched to a gene. The CDR3 has 16 amino acids. Sequencing was performed with immunoSEQ multiplex PCR; in TCRdb, only in-frame clones are kept and a portion is missing. The sample includes 200,000 or so clones, 65% to 85% of them seen just once. The source material was PBMCs or T cells enriched from blood (not recorded which). The chain links TRBV5-8 to TRBJ1-5; 10 bases align to TRBD1. The TCR originated in a woman aged 35 to 49 with acute COVID-19. The CDR3 here is CASSRTDRGPNQPQHF. The CDR3 DNA reads TGTGCCAGCAGCCGTACTGACAGGGGGCCAAATCAGCCCCAGCATTTT.